The 10 T cell receptor beta chains reported below all come from one sample, sequenced in a study of identical twins. TCRdb re-called the 5' RACE reads through MiXCR, storing one row per CDR3 protein. The sample yields some 560,000 distinct CDR3 sequences, roughly 9.9% seen once. This same sample was also taken into another study, of yellow fever vaccine responses in identical twins.

The sample consisted of PBMCs. These receptors originate from a woman aged 18-29 years in good health.

A word on this clonotype: This may be a read error, as it is one base from a much larger clone. V usage is TRBV11-1 and J usage is TRBJ1-1; TRBD1 agrees at 8 bases. The CDR3 spans 14 residues. V trimming: 5 bases; J trimming: 1 base; junction bases outside the gene matches: 3. Germline values: CDR1 SGHAT, CDR2 FQDESV (reference sequence). The CDR3 bases are TGTGCCAGCAGCCCGACAGGGGCGAACACTGAAGCTTTCTTT. Residues: CASSPTGANTEAFF.

This clonotype was counted between two and nine times. This chain uses TRBV10-3 with TRBJ2-7; D gene unclear. V was pared by 10 bases and J by 1 base, with 14 bases between. Germline lookup yields CDR1 ENHRY and CDR2 SYGVKD. The CDR3 runs to 13 residues. The CDR3 DNA reads as TGTGCCACAACCAAGGGAACTTCCTACGAGCAGTACTTC. It yields the protein CATTKGTSYEQYF.

This clonotype was detected only a few times. V gene TRBV15 combines with J gene TRBJ2-7, with D perhaps TRBD2 (5 bases). Deletions cut 6 bases from V and 2 bases from J, with 11 bases between. CDR1 is LNHNV, CDR2 YYDKDF, per germline (reference sequence). This CDR3 is 13 amino acids long. The CDR3 DNA reads TGTGCCACCAGAAGCCCCGGGACCTACGAGCAGTACTTC. It is translated as CATRSPGTYEQYF.

This clonotype has just a few counts. The chain employs TRBV4-2 and TRBJ2-7; D unresolved. Trimming cost V 1 base and J 4 bases, with 8 bases left between them. Germline V gene sequence: CDR1 LGHNA, CDR2 YNFKEQ. CDR3 length: 13 residues. CDR3 nucleotides: TGTGCCAGCAGCCAAGTCTTCGGTTACGAGCAGTACTTC. Its protein product is CASSQVFGYEQYF.

The chain uses TRBV2 and TRBJ2-1; TRBD2 matches at 8 bases. Germline values: CDR1 SNHLY, CDR2 FYNNEI. The CDR3 runs 15 residues. The V and J ends lost 7 bases and 7 bases, in that order; junction bases with no gene match: 12. CDR3 DNA sequence: TGTGCCAGCACGGGGTTGGCGGGAGGTGGTAATGAGCAGTTCTTC. Its protein product is CASTGLAGGGNEQFF. The full variable domain, completed using reference TRBV2 and TRBJ2-1, is EPEVTQTPSHQVTQMGQEVILRCVPISNHLYFYWYRQILGQKVEFLVSFYNNEISEKSEIFDDQFSVERPDGSNFTLKIRSTKLEDSAMYFCASTGLAGGGNEQFFGPGTRLTVL.

V usage is TRBV9 and J usage is TRBJ2-7, with D hard to call. Germline V CDR1 and CDR2: SGDLS, YYNGEE. Trimming cost V 0 bases and J 0 bases, with 7 bases left between them. The CDR3 is made up of 14 amino acids. CDR3: CASSVVGNSYEQYF. In DNA form, the CDR3 reads TGTGCCAGCAGCGTAGTTGGGAACTCCTACGAGCAGTACTTC.

This clonotype was counted at least ten times. The chain combines TRBV12-3 or TRBV12-4 with TRBJ2-5, with TRBD1 matching over 7 bases. Trimming at V came to 8 bases and at J to 4 bases, leaving 7 bases not matched to a gene. CDR3 length: 13 amino acids. The CDR3 reads CASGRQGTETQYF. In DNA form, the CDR3 reads TGTGCCAGCGGGAGACAGGGCACAGAGACCCAGTACTTC.

This clonotype was detected ten times or more. The chain links TRBV7-2 to TRBJ1-5, with a weak D call TRBD1 (5 bases). CDR1 is SGHTA, CDR2 FQGNSA, per germline. V lost 1 base to trimming and J lost 0 bases, with 13 bases between them. CDR3 length: 17 residues. The chain's CDR3 is CASSLVGQGISNQPQHF. The CDR3 coding sequence is TGTGCCAGCAGCTTAGTGGGCCAGGGAATTAGCAATCAGCCCCAGCATTTT.

This clonotype appeared a few times. This chain joins TRBV6-4 and TRBJ2-3; D is undetermined. Trimming took off 0 bases at V and 3 bases at J, with 7 bases between the two ends. CDR1 and CDR2 (germline): MRHNA, SNTAGT. The CDR3 loop spans 14 amino acids. CDR3 DNA sequence: TGTGCCAGCAGTGACTCAGCCCTAACAGATACGCAGTATTTT. Encoded protein: CASSDSALTDTQYF.

The chain joins TRBV15 to TRBJ2-3; the match to TRBD1 covers 10 bases. The CDR3 is 16 amino acids. Germline CDR1 and CDR2: LNHNV and YYDKDF (reference sequence). V shed 0 bases and J 5 bases; nucleotides not matched to a gene: 5. The DNA for the CDR3 is TGTGCCACCAGCAGAGACTTGGGACAGGGGAAAGATACGCAGTATTTT. The encoded protein is CATSRDLGQGKDTQYF.